The rows below give T cell receptor beta chains drawn from one sample of a study of Ad26.COV2.S vaccination and SARS-CoV-2 variants. Here immunoSEQ multiplex PCR was the method, and the copy in TCRdb shows in-frame clones only, minus some. The table lists fewer than 900,000 clones, about 89% of them singletons. The sample here was peripheral blood, taken in a trial of Ad26.COV2.S vaccine versus placebo. Every receptor here comes from a person between 18 and 59 years old who received the Ad26.COV2.S COVID-19 vaccine or a placebo. Each CDR3 is given with its conserved first and last residue. The size field is filled for only some rows; it gives once, few, many or a size class.

>NA|TRBV7-2|TRBJ2-3
CASSPTGTADTQYF
>NA|TRBV20-1|TRBJ2-7
CSARDIYEQYF
>NA|TRBV7-9|TRBJ2-1
CASSFPGVDEQFF
>NA|TRBV19|TRBJ2-7
CASSNQGTTYEQYF
>NA|TRBV6-6|TRBJ2-7
CASRVGPYEQYF
>NA|TRBV6-5|TRBJ1-1
CASSYGTANTEAFF
>NA|TRBV30|TRBJ1-3
CAWTRGTRSGNTIYF
>few|TRBV14|TRBJ2-6
CASSPTMWGQGPSGANVLTF
>NA|TRBV11-3|TRBJ2-1
CASSPTSGNEQFF
>NA|TRBV11-3|TRBJ2-3
CASSPPGGGGTDTQYF
>NA|TRBV4-1|TRBJ1-5
CASSQGRINQPQHF
>NA|TRBV15|TRBJ2-7
CATSSPGQGAYEQYF
>NA|TRBV18|TRBJ1-1
CASSQVISSLEAFF
>once|TRBV4-3|TRBJ1-4
CASSVQVPVATNEKLFF
>NA|TRBV30|TRBJ1-2
CAWSVRGDGYTF
>NA|TRBV25-1|TRBJ2-5
CASSPSGTRSGKLRNF
>NA|TRBV9|TRBJ1-2
CASSVGEYYGYTF
>NA|TRBV3-1/TRBV3-2|TRBJ1-2
CASSQGTGRRYEGYTF
>NA|TRBV24-1|TRBJ2-3
CATSSGGTGGSSSTDTQYF
>NA|TRBV19|TRBJ2-7
CARAARVGLYEQYF
>NA|TRBV7-2|TRBJ2-3
CASSHELAGGKDTQYF
>NA|TRBV2|TRBJ2-1
CASSESGWIRDEQFF
>NA|TRBV20-1|TRBJ1-5
CSASGGGAGQPQHF
>NA|TRBV7-2|TRBJ2-2
CASSPLNSPGELFF
>few|TRBV7-2|TRBJ2-7
CASSLASEGRPEQYF
>NA|TRBV6-6|TRBJ1-4
CASSYVQGANEKLFF
>NA|TRBV5-5|TRBJ2-4
CASTLAGLAKNIQYF
>NA|TRBV18|TRBJ2-5
CASSPGQGTQETQYF
>once|TRBV4-1|TRBJ1-5
CASSPLGSNQPQHF
>NA|TRBV5-5|TRBJ2-7
CASSHAGLAYEQYF
>NA|TRBV19|TRBJ2-1
CASSIALYNEQFF
>few|TRBV7-3|TRBJ2-7
CASSLGGTAPQYF
>NA|TRBV4-3|TRBJ1-6
CASSLTGTGDGSPLHF
>NA|TRBV27|TRBJ1-5
CASSFGGGDQPQHF
>NA|TRBV5-1|TRBJ1-1
CASSLPQAGSFTEAFF
>NA|TRBV3-1/TRBV3-2|TRBJ2-5
CASSRLLAYQETQYF
>NA|TRBV7-9|TRBJ2-7
CASSLVVDYEQYF
>NA|TRBV5-6|TRBJ2-3
CASSLARQRQSTDTQYF
>few|TRBV27|TRBJ1-4
CASSFAGSPPLFF
>once|TRBV7-2|TRBJ2-2
CASSYQVSNTGELFF
>NA|TRBV7-6|TRBJ1-1
CASFPRTGTNTEAFF
>NA|TRBV6-2/TRBV6-3|TRBJ2-5
CASSYAGLRAETQYF
>NA|TRBV5-1|TRBJ2-2
CASSLWSSGNTGELFF
>NA|TRBV29-1|TRBJ1-1
CSVGPTGQRPEAFF
>NA|TRBV20-1|TRBJ1-1
CSAPSSPEAFF
>few|TRBV19|TRBJ1-1
CASRELTVKDEAFF
>NA|TRBV30|TRBJ2-5
CAWKALAGGVQETQYF
>NA|TRBV14|TRBJ2-1
CASSQSSRKQFF
>NA|TRBV25-1|TRBJ2-7
CASSEAYYGNSYEQYF
>NA|TRBV30|TRBJ1-1
CAWRDPGRTEAFF
>NA|TRBV19|TRBJ1-5
CASSTGQGAAQHF
>NA|TRBV6-2/TRBV6-3|TRBJ2-6
CASSQRDAGANVLTF
>NA|TRBV29-1|TRBJ1-1
CSAENQAGRTEAFF
>NA|TRBV5-6|TRBJ1-3
CASSWTGPGNTIYF
>NA|TRBV25-1|TRBJ2-5
CASSELSPGEVGTQYF
>NA|TRBV7-9|TRBJ1-5
CASSFGGPQPQHF
>NA|TRBV10-3|TRBJ2-5
CAISSQQGTETQYF
>once|TRBV6-1|TRBJ2-6
CASSEGGLSGANVLTF
>NA|TRBV6-6|TRBJ1-5
CASSPPLGQPQHF